The rows below give T cell receptor beta chains drawn from one sample of a study of cytomegalovirus exposure and HLA in healthy donors. The method was immunoSEQ multiplex PCR; TCRdb's version includes in-frame clones alone and lacks a portion of them. The listing records approximately 110,000 clones. Sequencing was done on a sample of PBMCs. The receptors derive from a man aged 30 to 39 in good health and CMV-seronegative. The CDR3 runs from the conserved cysteine through the conserved F or W. The D gene is left open where the match is weak.

j_gene | v_gene | d_gene | CDR3aa
TRBJ2-7 | TRBV6-4 | TRBD1 | CARSPGQVYEQYF
TRBJ2-1 | TRBV7-2 | NA | CAVRRDAGEQFF
TRBJ1-1 | TRBV28 | NA | CASRLYRDGGTEAFF
TRBJ2-7 | TRBV15 | TRBD1 | CATSRGTGDAYEQYF
TRBJ2-7 | TRBV9 | NA | CASSRSGGSYEQYF
TRBJ1-1 | TRBV5-1 | NA | CASSLVGVPNTEAFF
TRBJ2-3 | TRBV2 | TRBD1 | CASSGRGQGYTDTQYF
TRBJ2-3 | TRBV28 | TRBD2 | CASSPGTSGGTDTQYF
TRBJ2-7 | TRBV28 | TRBD2 | CASRTSGYEQYF
TRBJ1-2 | TRBV19 | NA | CASSIGTTGREGYTF
TRBJ2-1 | TRBV4-1 | TRBD2 | CASSQLAGGYENEQFF
TRBJ2-1 | TRBV11-1 | NA | CASSFTPTPYNEQFF
TRBJ2-5 | TRBV6-1 | TRBD2 | CASSEEGLAGGQETQYF
TRBJ2-7 | TRBV10-3 | NA | CAISEYAGNEQYF
TRBJ2-1 | TRBV21-1 | NA | CASSSPSGYNEQFF
TRBJ1-5 | TRBV19 | NA | CASSSGGAQPQHF
TRBJ1-1 | TRBV5-8 | TRBD1 | CASSPYRGVNTEAFF
TRBJ2-6 | TRBV28 | NA | CASSPPGGANVLTF
TRBJ2-1 | TRBV14 | NA | CASRNTGRWDEQFF
TRBJ2-1 | TRBV30 | TRBD1 | CAWSLGQETYNEQFF
TRBJ2-7 | TRBV30 | NA | CAWSHTRGTRLSYEQYF
TRBJ2-7 | TRBV6-5 | TRBD2 | CASRREGRYEQYF
TRBJ2-1 | TRBV7-9 | TRBD2 | CASSLPGLAGGNEQFF
TRBJ1-6 | TRBV5-1 | TRBD1 | CASSLDNRDRDSPLHF
TRBJ2-7 | TRBV7-8 | TRBD1 | CASSSGTGVTYEQYF
TRBJ2-1 | TRBV7-9 | NA | CAVSLVPYNEQFF
TRBJ1-1 | TRBV7-8 | NA | CASSGRTVSPTEAFF
TRBJ2-5 | TRBV9 | TRBD2 | CASSVNSGRAGETQYF
TRBJ2-3 | TRBV7-2 | TRBD2 | CASSPASGSSDTQYF
NA | TRBV5-6 | TRBD2 | CASSSPLKRETDEQYF
TRBJ2-7 | TRBV5-1 | TRBD1 | CASSLAGQGAEQYF
TRBJ2-1 | TRBV5-1 | NA | CASSLPSVDEQFF
TRBJ1-1 | TRBV2 | NA | CASRRLLEAFF
NA | TRBV6-1 | NA | CASSPSPSYEQYF
TRBJ2-2 | TRBV28 | TRBD1 | CASSLVDRGAGELFF
TRBJ2-4 | TRBV7-2 | NA | CASSFRAGAKNIQYF
TRBJ2-4 | TRBV4-3 | TRBD2 | CASSQDRASGRAVNIQYF
TRBJ2-2 | TRBV4-2 | TRBD2 | CASSQSSGLAVAGGELFF
TRBJ1-2 | TRBV28 | NA | CASSPAGGILDFYGYTF
TRBJ2-5 | TRBV5-1 | NA | CASSLGGQIQETQYF
TRBJ1-2 | TRBV6-5 | TRBD1 | CASSLGTAYGYTF
TRBJ1-2 | TRBV28 | NA | CASTAPSGAGDDGYTF
TRBJ2-3 | TRBV29-1 | NA | CSARLGLTDTQYF
TRBJ1-3 | TRBV29-1 | TRBD1 | CSAGDSSGNTIYF
TRBJ1-4 | TRBV15 | NA | CATSRATGPNEKLFF
TRBJ1-1 | TRBV5-6 | NA | CASRFWTANTEAFF
TRBJ2-7 | TRBV18 | NA | CASSPYRKGVLDF
TRBJ1-5 | TRBV19 | TRBD1 | CASSAGTGGFDQPQHF
TRBJ2-3 | TRBV5-1 | TRBD2 | CASSRGGAPTDTQYF
TRBJ2-3 | TRBV2 | TRBD2 | CASRLEGLAGSTDTQYF
TRBJ2-2 | TRBV2 | TRBD2 | CASSEGTSAGELFF
TRBJ2-2 | TRBV7-9 | NA | CASSLTRGSHTGELFF
TRBJ2-3 | TRBV19 | NA | CASASNRVADTQYF
TRBJ2-3 | TRBV13 | NA | CASSPGGQVDTQYF